One sample yielded the 9 T cell receptor beta chains listed below, sequenced in a study of blood T cells in healthy people across ages (dated by TCRdb to 2013 to 2016). Libraries were prepared through 5' RACE. Data came from an Illumina HiSeq 2500. The second PCR ran for about 6 to 11 cycles and used a J-beta primer mix along with a sample-barcoded 5' primer. TCRdb reprocessed the public reads (quality trimming at Q25 with fastp, clone calling with MiXCR) and kept in-frame beta chains. Each entry merges the rows of one CDR3 protein and shows their most common DNA and genes. A total of roughly 800,000 distinct CDR3 sequences appear in this sample, 58% of them only once. Roughly 22% of the sample belongs to the ten largest clones. The sequenced sample consisted of blood. The receptors stem from a man aged 25 to 40 in good health.

This rearrangement joins TRBV10-3 to TRBJ1-1, with D uncertain. The V end was cut by 3 bases, the J end by 0 bases, with 11 bases between. The germline V gene has CDR1 ENHRY and CDR2 SYGVKD. CDR3 length: 15 amino acids. CDR3: CAISDRDPVNTEAFF. The DNA of the CDR3 is TGTGCCATCAGTGATAGGGATCCCGTGAACACTGAAGCTTTCTTT.

V gene TRBV3-1 combines with J gene TRBJ2-5, with 9 bases that match TRBD1. The J call may be in error: the DNA end matches TRBJ2-7 better. The CDR3 extends over 15 amino acids. Germline CDR1 reads LGHDT; CDR2 reads YNNKEL (reference sequence). The CDR3 is CASSHPGTGRYEQYF. The CDR3 DNA is TGTGCCAGCAGCCACCCCGGGACAGGGAGGTACGAGCAGTACTTC.

The V call is TRBV27, the J call TRBJ2-1, with D maybe TRBD1 (6 bases). CDR3 length: 16 residues. CDR1 MNHEY and CDR2 SMNVEV come from the germline V gene (reference sequence). Trimming took 3 bases from V and 6 from J, leaving 18 bases between them. The CDR3 DNA is TGTGCCAGCAGTTTTACCGGGACAAACGCCCTCAATGAGCAGTTCTTC. Encoded protein: CASSFTGTNALNEQFF.

This clonotype occurred once. Given the absence of the conserved phenylalanine or tryptophan at the CDR3 end, a read error is likely. V and J are TRBV7-2 and TRBJ2-7; 10 bases map to TRBD1. The CDR3 extends over 16 amino acids. The V gene end was trimmed by 5 bases and the J gene end by 3 bases; junction bases not matched to a gene: 10. Per germline, CDR1 SGHTA and CDR2 FQGNSA. CDR3 sequence reads: CASSTRTGGGLYEQYL. Here the CDR3 DNA reads TGTGCCAGCAGCACCCGGACAGGGGGGGGTCTCTACGAGCAGTACTTA.

The rearrangement links TRBV6-1 to TRBJ1-1; D possibly corresponds to TRBD1 (6 bases). The V gene lost 3 bases and the J gene lost 0 bases, with 11 bases spanning the gap. The germline V gene encodes CDR1 MNHNS and CDR2 SASEGT. The CDR3 sequence is 15 residues long. CDR3 residues: CASSERTVMNTEAFF. The CDR3 DNA follows: TGTGCCAGCAGTGAGCGGACAGTTATGAACACTGAAGCTTTCTTT.

The chain combines TRBV5-1 with TRBJ2-7; 7 nucleotides match TRBD1. This CDR3 has 14 residues. Looked up from germline, CDR1 is SGHRS and CDR2 is YFSETQ. Unmatched junction bases numbered 6, after V lost 1 base and J lost 5 bases. CDR3: CASSLTRTGNEQYF. The CDR3 nucleotides are TGCGCCAGCAGCTTGACTCGGACAGGAAACGAGCAGTACTTC.

The rearrangement joins TRBV20-1 to TRBJ1-2; tentative D call: TRBD1 (5 bases). Trimming shortened V by 1 base and J by 8 bases, and 20 bases separated the two germline ends. This CDR3 comprises 15 residues. The germline V gene encodes CDR1 DFQATT and CDR2 SNEGSKA (reference sequence). CDR3 in DNA: TGCAGTGCTAGAGTGGCAAGTAGGGACTATGAGGGCTACACCTTC. It translates to CSARVASRDYEGYTF.

The V gene is TRBV7-2, the J gene TRBJ2-3, with D hard to call. Trimming removed 2 bases from V and 6 bases from J, with 18 bases in between. The CDR3 runs to 16 residues. The germline V gene has CDR1 SGHTA and CDR2 FQGNSA. The CDR3 here is CASSLSRSVRRDTQYF. In DNA, the CDR3 is TGTGCCAGCAGCTTAAGTAGGTCGGTTCGCCGGGATACGCAGTATTTT.

The chain joins TRBV12-3 or TRBV12-4 to TRBJ2-7; D not resolved. The CDR3 loop spans 13 amino acids. The ends were cut back, 3 bases at V and 5 bases at J, with 11 bases in the middle. In nucleotides, the CDR3 is TGTGCCAGCAGTTTTTGGGTTATCGACGAGCAGTACTTC. It is translated as CASSFWVIDEQYF.